This TCR beta chain was captured in a study of T cell responses to AZD1222 COVID-19 vaccine. Study-wide results and caveats: The donor cohort was predominantly white British with a female majority, and clonal diversity may have been underestimated.

Trimming cost V 1 base and J 2 bases; bases outside gene matches: 9. The CDR3 runs to 19 residues. Germline CDR1 and CDR2: LGHNA and YSLEER. Concerning this clone itself: The antigen is not known.

Method: immunoSEQ multiplex PCR; TCRdb's copy keeps in-frame clones and lacks some. The sample shows about 120,000 clones, 85% to 95% of them seen only once. The source was peripheral blood, collected 28 days after the second AZD1222 dose. The chain combines TRBV4-3 with TRBJ2-1; TRBD2 agrees at 12 bases. The receptor comes from an adult who received the AZD1222 COVID-19 vaccine. CDR3 sequence: CASSQVRTSGAGAYNEQFF. CDR3 nucleotides: TGCGCCAGCAGCCAAGTCCGGACTAGCGGGGCGGGCGCCTACAATGAGCAGTTCTTC.